These 14 T cell receptor beta chains came from one sample sequenced in a study of cytomegalovirus exposure and HLA in healthy donors. With 60 Vbeta and 13 Jbeta primers, the PCR was carried out. TCRdb keeps only in-frame clones here, not all; method: immunoSEQ multiplex PCR. The table records around 91,000 clones, around three quarters of them present only once. What was sequenced was PBMCs. These TCRs come from a woman aged 40 to 49 in good health and CMV-seropositive.

This clone has more than one count but fewer than ten. The CDR3 nucleotides read TGCGCCAGCAGCCAAGATCATGGCAGTTCCTATGGCTACACCTTC. Translation: CASSQDHGSSYGYTF. This rearrangement joins TRBV4-1 to TRBJ1-2; D is unresolved. Germline CDR1 is MGHRA and CDR2 is YSYEKL. There are 15 residues in the CDR3. Trimming cost V 0 bases and J 4 bases, with 12 bases left between them.

V is TRBV7-3 and J is TRBJ2-1, with 7 bases aligning to TRBD1. Losses at the gene ends were 3 bases for V and 6 bases for J; bases not matched to a gene: 5. This CDR3 is built from 14 residues. Germline CDR1 SGHTA, CDR2 FQGTGA. This CDR3 reads CASSFTGDSNEQFF. The CDR3 DNA is TGTGCCAGCAGCTTCACCGGGGACAGCAATGAGCAGTTCTTC.

This clone was found once. This chain uses TRBV15 with TRBJ2-1; 8 nucleotides align to TRBD1. The germline V gene has CDR1 LNHNV and CDR2 YYDKDF (reference sequence). J gave up 2 bases and V 4 bases, and 4 bases lay outside the gene matches. CDR3 length: 15 residues. The CDR3 DNA reads TGTGCCACCAGCATCGGACAGGGAACCTACAATGAGCAGTTCTTC. Its protein is CATSIGQGTYNEQFF.

This clone was detected only once. V and J are TRBV15 and TRBJ2-2; 10 bases align to TRBD2. After removal of 8 bases from V and 1 base from J, the junction contained 10 bases not matched to a gene. The germline CDR1 and CDR2 sequences are LNHNV and YYDKDF (reference sequence). The CDR3 runs to 17 residues. In nucleotides, the CDR3 is TGTGCCACCCGATACCCTACTAGCGGGAAGAACACCGGGGAGCTGTTTTTT. Its translation: CATRYPTSGKNTGELFF.

This clone was counted a few times. The chain is built from TRBV4-2 and TRBJ1-4; the match to TRBD1 covers 11 bases. Germline trimming cut 5 bases from V and 7 bases from J; bases unmatched to any gene: 3. CDR3 length: 14 residues. The V gene's germline CDR1 is LGHNA and CDR2 YNFKEQ. The CDR3 spells CASSEGQGGEKLFF. The CDR3 nucleotides read TGTGCCAGCAGCGAGGGACAGGGGGGTGAAAAACTGTTTTTT.

This clone was counted only a few times. This chain links TRBV5-1 with TRBJ2-7, with 10 bases fitting TRBD1. CDR3 length: 15 amino acids. The junction had 7 bases not matched to a gene; V was cut back by 4 bases and J by 3 bases. Germline CDR1 and CDR2: SGHRS and YFSETQ. CDR3 protein: CASSSRDRGIYEQYF. CDR3 bases: TGCGCCAGCAGCAGCCGGGACAGGGGAATCTACGAGCAGTACTTC.

The chain combines TRBV19 with TRBJ1-2; 9 bases align to TRBD1. In germline, CDR1 is LNHDA, CDR2 SQIVND (reference sequence). The CDR3 contains 14 residues. The J segment lost 4 bases and the V segment lost 4 bases, leaving 4 bases of the junction unmatched. In nucleotides, the CDR3 is TGTGCCAGTAGTAGGGGACAGGGCGTCTATGGCTACACCTTC. Translating gives CASSRGQGVYGYTF.

V is TRBV14 and J is TRBJ2-2; 8 positions match TRBD1. V dropped 3 bases and J dropped 4; count of bases not matched to a gene: 4. The CDR3 loop spans 15 amino acids. Germline CDR1 is SGHDN and CDR2 is FVKESK. CDR3 loop: CASSQDRVRTGELFF. The DNA of the CDR3 is TGTGCCAGCAGCCAGGACAGGGTTCGCACCGGGGAGCTGTTTTTT.

This clone has more than one count but fewer than ten. The J gene is TRBJ1-4, the V gene TRBV5-1, with 7 bases aligning to TRBD1. The junction had 6 bases not matched to a gene; V was cut back by 0 bases and J by 7 bases. Germline V gene lookup returns CDR1 SGHRS and CDR2 YFSETQ. The CDR3 totals 15 residues. The CDR3 region is CASSLVRGGSEKLFF. Written as DNA, the CDR3 is TGCGCCAGCAGCTTGGTACGAGGGGGCAGTGAAAAACTGTTTTTT.

This chain links TRBV5-5 with TRBJ2-1; D remains ambiguous. The CDR3 runs 14 residues. Trimming pared 7 bases from V and 0 bases from J, leaving 11 bases between. Per the germline V gene, CDR1 is SGHKS and CDR2 is YYEKEE (reference sequence). CDR3 DNA: TGTGCCAGCTACGCGGAGAGCTCCTACAATGAGCAGTTCTTC. Amino acids: CASYAESSYNEQFF.

The genes are TRBV28 and TRBJ2-1; a weak D match, TRBD2 (5 bases). The CDR3 contains 11 residues. Germline values: CDR1 MDHEN, CDR2 SYDVKM. Trimming stripped 2 bases from V and 12 bases from J, with 8 bases between. The CDR3 DNA is TGTGCCAGCAGTTTACGGGATGGGCAGTTCTTC. Its protein is CASSLRDGQFF.

The chain combines TRBV29-1 with TRBJ2-1; TRBD1 might be the D (6 bases). The CDR3 runs 13 residues. V dropped 7 bases and J dropped 4 bases, with 14 bases sitting between them. The germline gives CDR1 SQVTM, CDR2 ANQGSEA. The CDR3 protein is CSAVGDRYNEQFF. In DNA form, the CDR3 reads TGCAGCGCCGTCGGTGACAGGTACAATGAGCAGTTCTTC.

This CDR3 is CASSLGPQETQYF. The CDR3 nucleotides are TGTGCCAGCTCACTTGGGCCCCAAGAGACCCAGTACTTC. V is TRBV18 and J is TRBJ2-5; D not certain. Trimming left V 4 bases short and J 1 base short, with 7 bases between. CDR3 length: 13 residues. The germline CDR1 and CDR2 sequences are KGHSH and LQKENI.

The chain joins TRBV28 to TRBJ2-1; D gene unclear. Trimming pared 5 bases from V and 5 bases from J, leaving 22 bases between. Germline assignment: CDR1 MDHEN and CDR2 SYDVKM. The CDR3 runs 17 residues. The chain's CDR3 is CASSPDPIAAPNNEQFF. The DNA for the CDR3 is TGTGCCAGCAGTCCCGATCCCATAGCAGCCCCGAACAATGAGCAGTTCTTC.